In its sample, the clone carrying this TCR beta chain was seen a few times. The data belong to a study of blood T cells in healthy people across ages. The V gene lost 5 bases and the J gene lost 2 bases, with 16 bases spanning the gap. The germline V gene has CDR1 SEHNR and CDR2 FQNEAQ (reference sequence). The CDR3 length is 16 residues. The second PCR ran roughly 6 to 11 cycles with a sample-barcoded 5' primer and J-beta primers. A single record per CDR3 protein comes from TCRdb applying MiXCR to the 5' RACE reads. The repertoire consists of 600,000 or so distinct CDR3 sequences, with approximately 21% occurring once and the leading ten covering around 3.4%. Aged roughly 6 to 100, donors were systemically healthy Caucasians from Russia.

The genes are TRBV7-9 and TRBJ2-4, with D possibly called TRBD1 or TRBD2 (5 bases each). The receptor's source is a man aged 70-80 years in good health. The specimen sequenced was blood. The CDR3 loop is CASSAGTLGPKNIQYF. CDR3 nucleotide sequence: TGTGCCAGCAGCGCAGGGACCCTGGGTCCCAAAAACATTCAGTACTTC.